A selection of T cell receptor beta chains follows, all from one sample in a study of T cell responses to AZD1222 COVID-19 vaccine. TCRdb keeps only in-frame clones here, not all; method: immunoSEQ multiplex PCR. The data hold roughly 150,000 clones, with about nine tenths observed a single time. This material consisted of peripheral blood, taken 28 days after the second AZD1222 dose. Receptors were obtained from an adult who received the AZD1222 COVID-19 vaccine. Each CDR3 is given with its conserved first and last residue. D genes are given only for firm matches. A row's size may be missing; if present it is once, few, many or a size class.

D: -; size: -; V: TRBV2; J: TRBJ2-1; DNA: TGTGCCAGCGAAGAGACAGCGACCTACAATGAGCAGTTCTTC; CDR3: CASEETATYNEQFF
D: -; size: -; V: TRBV9; J: TRBJ2-3; DNA: TGTGCCAGCAGCGGACAAAGGGGTCAGACTAGTCAGTCAGATACGCAGTATTTT; CDR3: CASSGQRGQTSQSDTQYF
D: TRBD2; size: -; V: TRBV28; J: TRBJ2-1; DNA: TGTGCCAGCAGTTTTCTAGCGGGAGTTGTAGGGAATGAGCAGTTCTTC; CDR3: CASSFLAGVVGNEQFF
D: -; size: -; V: TRBV4-3; J: TRBJ2-3; DNA: TGCGCCAGCAGCCAAGGCCCCGGCAGTAGCACAGATACGCAGTATTTT; CDR3: CASSQGPGSSTDTQYF
D: TRBD2; size: -; V: TRBV6-1; J: TRBJ2-2; DNA: TGTGCCAGCAGTGAAGCGTTTGTTCTAGCGGGGCCCACCGGGGAGCTGTTTTTT; CDR3: CASSEAFVLAGPTGELFF
D: -; size: -; V: TRBV28; J: TRBJ1-6; DNA: TGTGCCAGCAGCCTGTTTAATTCACCCCTCCACTTT; CDR3: CASSLFNSPLHF
D: -; size: once; V: TRBV15; J: TRBJ1-4; DNA: TGTGCCACCAGCAGAGATCAAGCTAATGAAAAACTGTTTTTT; CDR3: CATSRDQANEKLFF
D: TRBD1; size: -; V: TRBV11-2; J: TRBJ2-1; DNA: TGTGCCAGCAGCTTAGGGTGGGCAGGGGGTAACAATGAGCAGTTCTTC; CDR3: CASSLGWAGGNNEQFF
D: -; size: -; V: TRBV5-3; J: TRBJ2-7; DNA: TGTGCCAGAAGCTTGCGGTTTAGGGTAGCGCACTACTACGAGCAGTACTTC; CDR3: CARSLRFRVAHYYEQYF
D: TRBD1; size: -; V: TRBV18; J: TRBJ2-7; DNA: TGTGCCAGCTCACCACCATCGGGACAGGGGGCTGGGCAGTACTTC; CDR3: CASSPPSGQGAGQYF
D: TRBD1; size: -; V: TRBV30; J: TRBJ1-2; DNA: TGTGCCTGGATCCGACAGGGATCGAACTATGGCTACACCTTC; CDR3: CAWIRQGSNYGYTF
D: -; size: -; V: TRBV4-2; J: TRBJ1-6; DNA: TGTGCCAGCAGCCAAAGCGAAGGGACACGCTCACCCCTCCACTTT; CDR3: CASSQSEGTRSPLHF
D: -; size: -; V: TRBV3-1/TRBV3-2; J: TRBJ1-3; DNA: TGTGCCAGCAGCCAAGACCTATTCGGGACATCTGACATCTCTGGAAACACCATATATTTT; CDR3: CASSQDLFGTSDISGNTIYF
D: -; size: once; V: TRBV7-9; J: TRBJ2-6; DNA: TGTGCCAGCAGCTCAGGGGGGACTGGGGCCAACGTCCTGACTTTC; CDR3: CASSSGGTGANVLTF
D: TRBD1; size: -; V: TRBV29-1; J: TRBJ2-7; DNA: TGCAGCGTGGCGGGGACAGGGAAAACCTTCTACGAGCAGTACTTC; CDR3: CSVAGTGKTFYEQYF
D: TRBD1; size: -; V: TRBV30; J: TRBJ1-2; DNA: TGTGCCTGGAGTACCCCGACAGGGGGATCCGTTGGCTACACCTTC; CDR3: CAWSTPTGGSVGYTF
D: -; size: -; V: TRBV12-5; J: TRBJ1-6; DNA: TGTGCTAGTGGTTTGCACAGGGTCGATTCACCCCTCCACTTT; CDR3: CASGLHRVDSPLHF
D: -; size: -; V: TRBV6-5; J: TRBJ1-2; DNA: TGTGCCAGCAGTTCTGTAGGGGCAGGTAGCTATGGCTACACCTTC; CDR3: CASSSVGAGSYGYTF
D: -; size: -; V: TRBV7-9; J: TRBJ2-2; DNA: TGTGCCAGCAGCGGGGTCCCGCCCGACACCGGGGAGCTGTTTTTT; CDR3: CASSGVPPDTGELFF
D: TRBD1; size: -; V: TRBV29-1; J: TRBJ1-5; DNA: TGCAGCGTTGTCGAGGGGGCGGGTGGCAATCAGCCCCAGCATTTT; CDR3: CSVVEGAGGNQPQHF
D: -; size: few; V: TRBV6-4; J: TRBJ1-6; DNA: TGTGCCAGCAGTGAAACAGGAAATTCACCCCTCCACTTT; CDR3: CASSETGNSPLHF
D: -; size: -; V: TRBV9; J: TRBJ2-2; DNA: TGTGCCAGCAGCGCCGGGACAATAAGCGCCGGGGAGCTGTTTTTT; CDR3: CASSAGTISAGELFF
D: -; size: once; V: TRBV6-2/TRBV6-3; J: TRBJ2-3; DNA: TGTGCCAGCAGTGCCGTTAGGGGTACGGATACGCAGTATTTT; CDR3: CASSAVRGTDTQYF
D: -; size: once; V: TRBV11-2; J: TRBJ2-7; DNA: TGTGCCAGCAGCTTAGGTCGTAGGGTGTTTGACGAGCAGTACTTC; CDR3: CASSLGRRVFDEQYF
D: TRBD1; size: -; V: TRBV5-1; J: TRBJ1-6; DNA: TGCGCCAGCAGCTCGGGACAGGGCTATTCACCCCTCCACTTT; CDR3: CASSSGQGYSPLHF
D: -; size: once; V: TRBV6-1; J: TRBJ1-2; DNA: TGTGCCAGCAGTGACGGGCCCCCGTATGGCTACACCTTC; CDR3: CASSDGPPYGYTF
D: TRBD2; size: -; V: TRBV7-8; J: TRBJ2-7; DNA: TGTGCCAGCAGTAAACCGGGACTAGCGGCCTACGAGCAGTACTTC; CDR3: CASSKPGLAAYEQYF
D: -; size: -; V: TRBV7-2; J: TRBJ1-1; DNA: TGTGCCAGCAGCTTATCGCGACAGAAGAACACTGAAGCTTTCTTT; CDR3: CASSLSRQKNTEAFF
D: TRBD1; size: once; V: TRBV2; J: TRBJ1-6; DNA: TGTGCCAGCATTACAGGGGTTCGTGGTTCACCCCTCCACTTT; CDR3: CASITGVRGSPLHF
D: -; size: -; V: TRBV5-1; J: TRBJ1-6; DNA: TGCGCCAGCAGCTCGACCGGGGCCATCCTTAATTCACCCCTCCACTTT; CDR3: CASSSTGAILNSPLHF
D: TRBD1; size: once; V: TRBV28; J: TRBJ2-7; DNA: TGTGCCAGCAGTTTCGGGACAGCCCTTTCAGCCTACGAGCAGTACTTC; CDR3: CASSFGTALSAYEQYF
D: -; size: -; V: TRBV7-2; J: TRBJ1-2; DNA: TGTGCCAGCAGCTTAGACGGGCTTAACTATGGCTACACCTTC; CDR3: CASSLDGLNYGYTF
D: TRBD1; size: -; V: TRBV18; J: TRBJ2-5; DNA: TGTGCCAGCTCGCCGACAGGGACCCAAGAGACCCAGTACTTC; CDR3: CASSPTGTQETQYF
D: -; size: -; V: TRBV27; J: TRBJ1-6; DNA: TGTGCCAGCAACGCGGAAGGGTTGGGTTCACCCCTCCACTTT; CDR3: CASNAEGLGSPLHF